This entry lists 27 T cell receptor beta chains sequenced from one sample in a study of blood T cell repertoires in COVID-19. The repertoire was sequenced with immunoSEQ multiplex PCR; TCRdb's copy has only in-frame clones and lacks some. The sample has around 180,000 clones, 85% to 90% seen once. Sample: peripheral blood. These TCRs come from a human donor in a cohort sampled during active COVID-19.

This clone was counted once. The V call is TRBV11-2, the J call TRBJ2-7, with TRBD2 identical over 7 bases. CDR3 length: 15 amino acids. V lost 5 bases, J lost 3 bases, and 10 bases stayed unmatched. In germline, CDR1 is SGHAT, CDR2 FQNNGV. The CDR3 sequence is CASSPWREQHYEQYF. In nucleotides, the CDR3 is TGTGCCAGCAGCCCCTGGCGGGAGCAACACTACGAGCAGTACTTC.

The rearrangement joins TRBV5-1 to TRBJ1-1, with 10 bases identical to TRBD1. J was trimmed by 0 bases and V by 3 bases; bases with no gene match: 8. This CDR3 has 17 amino acids. Germline values: CDR1 SGHRS, CDR2 YFSETQ. The CDR3 spells CASSSVPGQGLNTEAFF. The CDR3 nucleotides are TGCGCCAGCAGCTCCGTCCCGGGACAGGGGCTGAACACTGAAGCTTTCTTT.

The chain has TRBV6-2 or TRBV6-3 and TRBJ2-1, with 8 bases that match TRBD2. The CDR3 consists of 16 residues. Germline V CDR1 and CDR2: MNHEY, SVGEGT. Losses at the gene ends were 6 bases for V and 6 bases for J; bases not matched to a gene: 13. The CDR3 here is CASSLDTGTRLNEQFF. In nucleotides, the CDR3 is TGTGCCAGCAGCCTCGACACCGGGACTAGGCTCAATGAGCAGTTCTTC.

This sequence joins TRBV6-4 and TRBJ2-1; the match to TRBD2 covers 8 bases. This CDR3 has 15 amino acids. With V trimmed by 8 bases and J by 8 bases, 14 bases remained unmatched. The germline V gene encodes CDR1 MRHNA and CDR2 SNTAGT. CDR3 DNA: TGTGCCAGCGGCCACGCGGGGGGCGGTGTGGATGAGCAGTTCTTC. Translating it yields CASGHAGGGVDEQFF.

The chain is built from TRBV10-3 and TRBJ1-2, with TRBD1 matching over 9 bases. Trimming cost V 10 bases and J 7 bases; bases outside gene matches: 7. The CDR3 runs to 12 residues. The V gene's germline CDR1 is ENHRY and CDR2 SYGVKD. The CDR3 nucleotides read TGTGCCACCACGACAGGGGGACGTGGCTACACCTTC. As protein: CATTTGGRGYTF.

This clone was detected once. The V gene is TRBV24-1, the J gene TRBJ2-3; D remains unclear. With 5 bases removed from V and 2 bases from J, the gap between germline ends came to 7 bases. CDR1 KGHDR and CDR2 SFDVKD come from the germline V gene. CDR3 length equals 13 residues. The CDR3 spells CATSAESTDTQYF. CDR3 nucleotide sequence: TGTGCCACCAGTGCGGAGTCCACAGATACGCAGTATTTT.

This clone came up once. The rearrangement links TRBV6-5 to TRBJ2-7; 9 bases fit TRBD1. V gave up 5 bases and J gave up 6 bases; unmatched junction bases: 11. Germline V gene sequence: CDR1 MNHEY, CDR2 SVGAGI. The CDR3 totals 15 residues. CDR3 nucleotide sequence: TGTGCCAGCAGTCGAACGGTACAGGGGGCAGGCGAGCAGTACTTC. Amino acid sequence: CASSRTVQGAGEQYF.

As DNA, the CDR3 is TGTGCCAGCAGCTTGGGTTACAGAACTAACTATGGCTACACCTTC. This gives the protein CASSLGYRTNYGYTF. The genes are TRBV5-8 and TRBJ1-2; D is uncertain. Germline V gene data show CDR1 as SGHTS and CDR2 as YDEGEE. This CDR3 region has 15 residues. Trimming shortened V by 0 bases and J by 0 bases, and 9 bases separated the two germline ends.

The chain employs TRBV6-5 and TRBJ1-1; TRBD1 might be the D (6 bases). This CDR3 contains 13 residues. The ends were cut back, 6 bases at V and 11 bases at J, with 19 bases in the middle. The germline CDR1 and CDR2 sequences are MNHEY and SVGAGI. The CDR3 sequence is CASSPVGGPLAFF. The CDR3 DNA sequence: TGTGCCAGCAGCCCCGTGGGGGGGCCCTTGGCTTTCTTT.

The chain has TRBV7-8 and TRBJ2-2, with a weak D call TRBD1 (6 bases). V shed 5 bases and J shed 4 bases, with 17 bases lying between them. The CDR3 runs 16 residues. Germline lookup yields CDR1 SGHVS and CDR2 FQNEAQ. The DNA of the CDR3 is TGTGCCAGCAGCCTACTGATTACAGGGACCACCGGGGAGCTGTTTTTT. As protein: CASSLLITGTTGELFF.

The J gene is TRBJ1-4, the V gene TRBV29-1, with D perhaps TRBD1 (5 bases). Germline V gene lookup returns CDR1 SQVTM and CDR2 ANQGSEA. This CDR3 region has 12 residues. The ends were cut back, 4 bases at V and 8 bases at J, with 11 bases in the middle. Here the CDR3 DNA reads TGCAGCGTTGGTCAGGGCGTGGAAAAACTGTTTTTT. Amino acid sequence: CSVGQGVEKLFF.

V usage is TRBV12-3 or TRBV12-4 and J usage is TRBJ1-1; no definite D call. CDR3 length: 13 amino acids. The V end was cut by 5 bases, the J end by 4 bases, with 11 bases between. The CDR3 spells CASSIWAGTEAFF. CDR3 DNA: TGTGCCAGCAGTATATGGGCGGGCACTGAAGCTTTCTTT.

This clone was found a few times. The gene calls are TRBV19 and TRBJ1-6; 8 bases are shared with TRBD1. V was pared by 3 bases and J by 7 bases, with 11 bases of the junction left unmatched. The CDR3 runs to 17 residues. Germline assignment: CDR1 LNHDA and CDR2 SQIVND (reference sequence). CDR3 DNA: TGTGCCAGTAGTATCGCCCGGACAGGGTTCGGGAATTCACCCCTCCACTTT. As protein: CASSIARTGFGNSPLHF.

The CDR3 loop reads CASSDGGYGYTF. Here the CDR3 DNA reads TGTGCCAGCAGTGATGGCGGCTATGGCTACACCTTC. The chain joins TRBV2 to TRBJ1-2; D is ambiguous. V was pared by 3 bases and J by 4 bases, with 6 bases between. Germline CDR1 is SNHLY and CDR2 is FYNNEI. The CDR3 has 12 amino acids.

The V call is TRBV5-6, the J call TRBJ2-3; maybe TRBD2 (6 bases). Per germline, CDR1 SGHDT and CDR2 YYEEEE. The CDR3 spans 14 residues. V was shortened by 2 bases and J by 4 bases, with 11 bases between the two germline ends. CDR3 DNA: TGTGCCAGCAGCTTCTCGACTAGTCCAGATACGCAGTATTTT. Amino acid sequence: CASSFSTSPDTQYF.

The chain couples TRBV9 to TRBJ2-1; 9 nucleotides line up with TRBD2. The CDR3 runs 17 residues. The V gene end was trimmed by 0 bases and the J gene end by 5 bases; junction bases not matched to a gene: 9. Germline V gives CDR1 SGDLS, CDR2 YYNGEE. Here the CDR3 reads CASSVDGGSGSNNEQFF. CDR3 in DNA: TGTGCCAGCAGCGTAGATGGTGGTAGCGGGAGCAACAATGAGCAGTTCTTC.

The chain has TRBV10-3 and TRBJ2-1, with TRBD2 identical over 7 bases. V lost 0 bases, J lost 8 bases, and 16 bases stayed unmatched. The CDR3 is 18 amino acids. Germline-derived CDR1 and CDR2 are ENHRY and SYGVKD. Here the CDR3 DNA reads TGTGCCATCAGTGAGTCGGGGCGGGAGTCTAAGATTTTCGATGAGCAGTTCTTC. It encodes CAISESGRESKIFDEQFF.

The chain is built from TRBV9 and TRBJ1-5, with D possibly TRBD1 on 6 matching bases. Germline CDR1 reads SGDLS; CDR2 reads YYNGEE. This CDR3 is 15 amino acids long. With 3 bases removed from V and 7 bases from J, the gap between germline ends came to 17 bases. The CDR3 region is CASSATGQFFQPQHF. CDR3 coding DNA: TGTGCCAGCAGCGCGACCGGACAGTTCTTCCAGCCCCAGCATTTT.

This clone was seen more than once but under ten times. The rearrangement uses TRBV2 and TRBJ2-7; tentative D call: TRBD1 (6 bases). CDR1 and CDR2 (germline): SNHLY, FYNNEI. The germline V and J ends were trimmed by 7 bases and 4 bases, with 11 bases remaining between them. The CDR3 consists of 12 residues. The CDR3 bases are TGTGCCAGCACCCGGACAGTTTACGAGCAGTACTTC. Protein: CASTRTVYEQYF.

The gene calls are TRBV5-5 and TRBJ2-5; D gene ambiguous. This CDR3 has 14 amino acids. Looked up from germline, CDR1 is SGHKS and CDR2 is YYEKEE (reference sequence). Trimming left V 0 bases short and J 1 base short, with 7 bases between. CDR3 in amino acids: CASSLGQIQETQYF. The DNA of the CDR3 is TGTGCCAGCAGCTTGGGGCAGATCCAAGAGACCCAGTACTTC.

This chain uses TRBV5-4 with TRBJ1-2, with D tentatively TRBD1 (5 bases). V lost 0 bases, J lost 4 bases, and 10 bases lay in between. The germline CDR1 and CDR2 sequences are SGHNT and YYREEE (reference sequence). The CDR3 is 14 residues long. The CDR3 sequence: CASSLEGGTYGYTF. Written as DNA, the CDR3 is TGTGCCAGCAGCTTGGAAGGAGGGACCTATGGCTACACCTTC.

The V and J genes are TRBV7-9 and TRBJ2-3; possible D gene TRBD1, 5 bases. CDR3 length: 20 amino acids. Germline CDR1 is SEHNR and CDR2 is FQNEAQ (reference sequence). V lost 5 bases to trimming and J lost 0 bases, with 27 bases between them. The CDR3 sequence: CASSNSRAAWGRISTDTQYF. In DNA, the CDR3 is TGTGCCAGCAGCAATTCTCGGGCCGCTTGGGGCCGAATTAGCACAGATACGCAGTATTTT.

The chain employs TRBV7-2 and TRBJ2-5; 9 bases are shared with TRBD2. Germline trimming cut 6 bases from V and 2 bases from J; bases unmatched to any gene: 4. This CDR3 is 14 amino acids long. The V gene's germline CDR1 is SGHTA and CDR2 FQGNSA. Here the CDR3 DNA reads TGTGCCAGCAGTTATAGCGGGGGACAAGAGACCCAGTACTTC. Translating gives CASSYSGGQETQYF. Full variable domain (missing parts from reference TRBV7-2 and TRBJ2-5): GAGVSQSPSNKVTEKGKDVELRCDPISGHTALYWYRQSLGQGLEFLIYFQGNSAPDKSGLPSDRFSAERTGGSVSTLTIQRTQQEDSAVYLCASSYSGGQETQYFGPGTRLLVL.

The chain is built from TRBV5-1 and TRBJ2-5, with TRBD1 matching 11 bases. This CDR3 comprises 15 residues. Looked up from germline, CDR1 is SGHRS and CDR2 is YFSETQ. V lost 3 bases, J lost 4 bases, and 5 bases stayed unmatched. CDR3 nucleotide sequence: TGCGCCAGCAGCTCCGGGACAGGGGGTTTAGAGACCCAGTACTTC. Translating it yields CASSSGTGGLETQYF.

The rearrangement joins TRBV19 to TRBJ2-1, with TRBD2 matching over 15 bases. The CDR3 sequence is 17 residues long. The ends lost 8 bases at V and 3 bases at J; junction bases unmatched: 8. Germline V lookup: CDR1 LNHDA, CDR2 SQIVND (reference sequence). CDR3 sequence (DNA): TGTGCCAGTTCCGGACTAGCGGGAGGGCCTAGCTACAATGAGCAGTTCTTC. Protein sequence: CASSGLAGGPSYNEQFF.

This chain joins TRBV6-6 and TRBJ1-2, with TRBD1 matching over 7 bases. CDR3 length equals 14 residues. Per germline, CDR1 MNHNY and CDR2 SVGAGI (reference sequence). The V and J ends lost 2 bases and 2 bases, in that order; junction bases with no gene match: 2. CDR3 in amino acids: CASSYGDRNYGYTF. The CDR3 DNA follows: TGTGCCAGCAGTTACGGGGACAGAAACTATGGCTACACCTTC.

This chain joins TRBV7-6 and TRBJ2-5, with 9 bases matching TRBD2. The CDR3 extends over 16 amino acids. Germline V CDR1 and CDR2: SGHVS, FNYEAQ. Germline trimming cut 5 bases from V and 7 bases from J; bases unmatched to any gene: 14. CDR3 amino acids: CASSPTTSGGGGTQYF. In DNA form, the CDR3 reads TGTGCCAGCAGCCCGACGACTAGCGGAGGTGGGGGGACCCAGTACTTC.